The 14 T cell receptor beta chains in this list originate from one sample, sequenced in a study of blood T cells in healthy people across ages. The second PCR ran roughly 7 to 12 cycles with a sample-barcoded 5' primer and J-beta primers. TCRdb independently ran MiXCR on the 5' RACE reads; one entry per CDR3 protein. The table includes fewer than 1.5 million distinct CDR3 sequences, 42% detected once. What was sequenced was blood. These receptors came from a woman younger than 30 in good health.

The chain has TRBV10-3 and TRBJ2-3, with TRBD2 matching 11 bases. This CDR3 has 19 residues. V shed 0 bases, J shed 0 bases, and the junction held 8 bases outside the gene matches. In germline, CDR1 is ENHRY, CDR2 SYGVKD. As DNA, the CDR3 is TGTGCCATCAGTGAGTCCGGGACTAGCGGATGGGATAGCACAGATACGCAGTATTTT. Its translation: CAISESGTSGWDSTDTQYF.

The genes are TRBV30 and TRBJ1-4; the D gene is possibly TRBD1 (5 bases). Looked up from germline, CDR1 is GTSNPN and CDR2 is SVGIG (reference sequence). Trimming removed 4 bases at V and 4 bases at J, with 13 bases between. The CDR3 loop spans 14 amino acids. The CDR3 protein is CAWNPQGGNEKLFF. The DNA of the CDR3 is TGTGCCTGGAACCCCCAGGGTGGTAATGAAAAACTGTTTTTT.

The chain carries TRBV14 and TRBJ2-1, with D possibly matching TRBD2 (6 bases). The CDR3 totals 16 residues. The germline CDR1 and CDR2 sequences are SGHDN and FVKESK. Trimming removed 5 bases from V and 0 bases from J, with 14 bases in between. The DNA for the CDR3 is TGTGCCAGCAGCGCCTCGGCGGGGAGCTCCTACAATGAGCAGTTCTTC. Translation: CASSASAGSSYNEQFF. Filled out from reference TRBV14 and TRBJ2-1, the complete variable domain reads EAGVTQFPSHSVIEKGQTVTLRCDPISGHDNLYWYRRVMGKEIKFLLHFVKESKQDESGMPNNRFLAERTGGTYSTLKVQPAELEDSGVYFCASSASAGSSYNEQFFGPGTRLTVL.

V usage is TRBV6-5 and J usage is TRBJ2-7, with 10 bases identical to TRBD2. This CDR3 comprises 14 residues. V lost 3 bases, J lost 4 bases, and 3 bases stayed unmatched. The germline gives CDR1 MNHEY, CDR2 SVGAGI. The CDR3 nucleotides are TGTGCCAGCAGTTATGCTAGCGGGAGTTACGAGCAGTACTTC. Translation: CASSYASGSYEQYF.

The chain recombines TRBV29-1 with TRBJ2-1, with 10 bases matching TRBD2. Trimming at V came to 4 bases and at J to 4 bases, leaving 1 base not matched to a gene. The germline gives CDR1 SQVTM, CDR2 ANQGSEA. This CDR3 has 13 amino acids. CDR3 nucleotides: TGCAGCGTTGCTAGCGGGGGATACAATGAGCAGTTCTTC. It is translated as CSVASGGYNEQFF.

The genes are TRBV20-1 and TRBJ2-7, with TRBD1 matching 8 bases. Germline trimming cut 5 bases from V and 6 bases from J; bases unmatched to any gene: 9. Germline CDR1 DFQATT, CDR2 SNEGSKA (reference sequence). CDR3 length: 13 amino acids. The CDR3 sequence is CSAESSTGGEQYF. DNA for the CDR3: TGCAGTGCTGAGTCATCTACAGGGGGCGAGCAGTACTTC.

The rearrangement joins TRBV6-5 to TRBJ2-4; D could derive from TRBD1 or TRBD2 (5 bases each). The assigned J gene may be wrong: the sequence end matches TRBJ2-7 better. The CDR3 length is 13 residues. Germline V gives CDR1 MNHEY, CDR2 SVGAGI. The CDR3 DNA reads TGTGCCAGCAGTGCTATTGGGGGCTACGAGCAGTACTTC. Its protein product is CASSAIGGYEQYF.

The CDR3 coding sequence is TGCGCCAGCAGCTTCCGAATTTCCGGGGCTAGCGGGGGCACCGGGGAGCTGTTTTTT. Amino acids: CASSFRISGASGGTGELFF. The chain links TRBV5-1 to TRBJ2-2; 10 bases line up with TRBD2. This CDR3 spans 19 amino acids. V trimming: 2 bases; J trimming: 4 bases; junction bases outside the gene matches: 14. Germline-derived CDR1 and CDR2 are SGHRS and YFSETQ.

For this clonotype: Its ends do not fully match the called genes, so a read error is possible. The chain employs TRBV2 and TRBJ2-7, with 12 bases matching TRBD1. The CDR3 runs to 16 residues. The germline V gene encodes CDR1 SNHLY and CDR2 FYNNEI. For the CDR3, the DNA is TGTGCCGGCAGTGAGGGGGGGACAGGGGGCGCGTACGAGCAGTACTTC. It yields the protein CAGSEGGTGGAYEQYF. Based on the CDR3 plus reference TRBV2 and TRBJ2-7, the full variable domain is EPEVTQTPSHQVTQMGQEVILRCVPISNHLYFYWYRQILGQKVEFLVSFYNNEISEKSEIFDDQFSVERPDGSNFTLKIRSTKLEDSAMYFCAGSEGGTGGAYEQYFGPGTRLTVT.

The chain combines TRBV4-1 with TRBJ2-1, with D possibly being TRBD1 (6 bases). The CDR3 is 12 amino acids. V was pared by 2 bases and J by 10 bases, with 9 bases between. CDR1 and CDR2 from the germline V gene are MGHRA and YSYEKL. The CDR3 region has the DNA TGCGCCAGCAGCCAAACAGGGTCCGAGCAGTTCTTC. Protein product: CASSQTGSEQFF.

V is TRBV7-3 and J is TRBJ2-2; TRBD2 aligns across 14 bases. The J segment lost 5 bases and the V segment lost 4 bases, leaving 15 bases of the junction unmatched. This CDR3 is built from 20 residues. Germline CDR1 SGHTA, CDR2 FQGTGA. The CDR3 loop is CASSSHPPTSGGAETGELFF. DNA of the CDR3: TGTGCCAGCAGCTCCCATCCCCCGACTAGCGGGGGGGCCGAAACCGGGGAGCTGTTTTTT.

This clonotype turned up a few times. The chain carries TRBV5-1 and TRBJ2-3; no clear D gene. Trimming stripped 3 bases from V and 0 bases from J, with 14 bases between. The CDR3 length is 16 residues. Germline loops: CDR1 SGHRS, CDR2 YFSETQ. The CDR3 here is CASSYLETLSTDTQYF. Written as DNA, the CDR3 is TGCGCCAGCAGCTATCTAGAAACCCTTAGCACAGATACGCAGTATTTT. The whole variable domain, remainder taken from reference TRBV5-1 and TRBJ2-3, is KAGVTQTPRYLIKTRGQQVTLSCSPISGHRSVSWYQQTPGQGLQFLFEYFSETQRNKGNFPGRFSGRQFSNSRSEMNVSTLELGDSALYLCASSYLETLSTDTQYFGPGTRLTVL.

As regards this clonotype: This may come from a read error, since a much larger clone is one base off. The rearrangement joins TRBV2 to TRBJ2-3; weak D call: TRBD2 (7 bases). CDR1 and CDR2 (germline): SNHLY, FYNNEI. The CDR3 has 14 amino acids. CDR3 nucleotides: TGTGCCAACAGTGGGGGGGCTAGCACAGATACGCAGTATTTT. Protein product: CANSGGASTDTQYF.

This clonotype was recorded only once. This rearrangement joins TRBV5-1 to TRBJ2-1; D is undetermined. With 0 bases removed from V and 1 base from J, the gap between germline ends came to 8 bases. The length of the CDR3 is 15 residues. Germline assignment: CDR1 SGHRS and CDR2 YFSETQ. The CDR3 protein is CASSLDQASYNEQFF. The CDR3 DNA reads TGCGCCAGCAGCTTGGACCAAGCATCCTACAATGAGCAGTTCTTC.